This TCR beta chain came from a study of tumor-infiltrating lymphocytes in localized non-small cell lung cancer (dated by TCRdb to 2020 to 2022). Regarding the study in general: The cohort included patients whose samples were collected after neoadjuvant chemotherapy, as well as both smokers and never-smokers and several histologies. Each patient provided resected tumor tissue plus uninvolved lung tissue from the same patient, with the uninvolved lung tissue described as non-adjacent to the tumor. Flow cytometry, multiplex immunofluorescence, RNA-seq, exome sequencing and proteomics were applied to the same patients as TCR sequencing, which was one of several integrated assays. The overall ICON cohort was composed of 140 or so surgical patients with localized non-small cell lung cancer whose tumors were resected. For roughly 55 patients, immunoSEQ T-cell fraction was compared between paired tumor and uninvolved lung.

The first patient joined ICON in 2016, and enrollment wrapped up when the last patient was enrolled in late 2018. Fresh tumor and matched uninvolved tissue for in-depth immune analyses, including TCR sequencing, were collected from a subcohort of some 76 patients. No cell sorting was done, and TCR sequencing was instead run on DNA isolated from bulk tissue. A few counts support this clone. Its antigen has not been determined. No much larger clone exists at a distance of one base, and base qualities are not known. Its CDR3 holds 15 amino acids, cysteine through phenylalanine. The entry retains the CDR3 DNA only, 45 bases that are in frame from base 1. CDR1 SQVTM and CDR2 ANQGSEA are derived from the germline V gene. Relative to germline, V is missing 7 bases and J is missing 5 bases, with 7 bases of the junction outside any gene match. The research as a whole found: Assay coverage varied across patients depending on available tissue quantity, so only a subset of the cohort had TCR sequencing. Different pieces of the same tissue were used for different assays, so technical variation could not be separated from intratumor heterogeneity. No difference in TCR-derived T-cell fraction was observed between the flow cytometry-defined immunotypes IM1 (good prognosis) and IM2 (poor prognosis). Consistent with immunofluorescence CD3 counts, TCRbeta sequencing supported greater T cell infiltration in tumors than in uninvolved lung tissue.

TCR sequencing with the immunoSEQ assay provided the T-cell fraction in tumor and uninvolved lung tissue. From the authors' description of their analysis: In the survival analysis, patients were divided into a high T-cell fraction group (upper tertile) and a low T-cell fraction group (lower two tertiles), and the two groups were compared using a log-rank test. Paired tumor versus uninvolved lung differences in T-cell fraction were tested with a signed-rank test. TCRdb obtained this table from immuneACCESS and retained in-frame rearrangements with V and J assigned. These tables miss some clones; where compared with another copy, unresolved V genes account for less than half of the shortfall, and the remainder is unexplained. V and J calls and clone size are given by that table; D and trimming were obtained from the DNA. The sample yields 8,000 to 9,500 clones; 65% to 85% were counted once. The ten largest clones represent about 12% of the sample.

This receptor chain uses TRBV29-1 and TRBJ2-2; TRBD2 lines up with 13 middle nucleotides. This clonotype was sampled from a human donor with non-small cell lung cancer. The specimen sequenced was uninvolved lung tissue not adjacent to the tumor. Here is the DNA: TGCAGCGCCACGGGACTAGCGGGGATAACCGGGGAGCTGTTTTTT. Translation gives CSATGLAGITGELFF.